Listed below are T cell receptor beta chains from one sample, sequenced in a study of blood T cell repertoires in COVID-19. TCRdb keeps only in-frame clones here, not all; method: immunoSEQ multiplex PCR. The repertoire consists of about 65,000 clones, with roughly 82% occurring once and the leading ten covering under 50%. Sequences were obtained from peripheral blood. Receptor source: a human donor in a cohort sampled during active COVID-19. Each CDR3 is given without its conserved first and last residue.

v_call cdr3_aa
TRBV18 ASSPATGGDEQY
TRBV18 ASSPTLAGGEETQY
TRBV5-1 ASSLGPTGGIPYEQY
TRBV13 ATTNRGAHIKNIQY
TRBV2 ASSAPRGLSYEQY
TRBV5-1 ASSLATGEQF
TRBV19 ASSIGTGLYNEQF
TRBV5-1 ASSRSGGGGQPQH
TRBV5-1 ASSANSGTGGGSPLH
TRBV5-5 ASSLGAAVNEQF
TRBV9 ASSILAGGQDEQF
TRBV5-1 ASSVGLGSNTEAF
TRBV7-9 ASSLDQGTTDTQY
TRBV9 ASSAGQGWGSNQPQH
TRBV6-2/TRBV6-3 ASSKIGTGKNYGYT
TRBV9 ASSVGTGTDTQY
TRBV18 ASSPGNRNYGYT
TRBV7-9 ASSLAPSRVGNTIY
TRBV7-3 ASSLQPNTGELF
TRBV7-9 ASSSPGDSLNTEAF
TRBV19 ASSMDLTTRI
TRBV10-2 ASWGGGGETQY
TRBV29-1 SVRGGQRYTYEQY
TRBV6-2/TRBV6-3 ASSWTGDSPLH
TRBV6-1 ASSEWDRKRNTGELF
TRBV2 ASLAGEVGSTDTQY
TRBV11-3 ASSLEAYNNEQF
TRBV7-2 ASNYGNRGSTEAF
TRBV7-2 ASSWQGTSYEQY
TRBV2 ASSVGLAASQETQY